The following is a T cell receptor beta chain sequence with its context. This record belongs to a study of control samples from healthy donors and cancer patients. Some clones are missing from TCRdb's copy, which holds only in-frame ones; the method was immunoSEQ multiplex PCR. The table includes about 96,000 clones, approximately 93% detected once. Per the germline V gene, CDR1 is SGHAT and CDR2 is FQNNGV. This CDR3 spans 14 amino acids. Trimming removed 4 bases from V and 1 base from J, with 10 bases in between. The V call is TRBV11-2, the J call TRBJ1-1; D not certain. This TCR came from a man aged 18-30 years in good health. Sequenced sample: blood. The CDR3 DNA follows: TGTGCCAGCAGCTCCCGCCCGAGGAACACTGAAGCTTTCTTT. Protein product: CASSSRPRNTEAFF.